This TCR beta chain was sequenced in a study of radiation and T cells in renal cell carcinoma. Assay: immunoSEQ multiplex PCR; the TCRdb copy retains only in-frame clones and omits some. The sample carries roughly 130,000 clones, about 88% recorded once. Sample time point: baseline pretreatment blood. Documented treatment: 15 Gy SBRT to primary tumor, nephrectomy 4 weeks later. Radiation-treated patients gave blood at baseline, week 2 and week 4. This renal cell carcinoma was of the clear cell type. This CDR3 has 14 residues. Deletions cut 10 bases from V and 2 bases from J, with 17 bases between. Germline V CDR1 and CDR2: SNHLY, FYNNEI.

This material consisted of blood, taken from a patient whose treatment included radiotherapy and nephrectomy. The chain links TRBV2 to TRBJ2-5, with D possibly being TRBD1 (6 bases). The receptor was derived from a woman between 50 and 59 years old with renal cell carcinoma. CDR3 bases: TGTGCCACCTCCAGGGGTCTTATACAAGAGACCCAGTACTTC. Its translation: CATSRGLIQETQYF.